This TCR beta chain was sequenced during a study of T-cell memory formation after mild COVID-19. From the 5' RACE reads, TCRdb called clonotypes with MiXCR, one entry per CDR3 protein. Counted here are 400,000 to 450,000 distinct CDR3 sequences, 18% occurring once; the ten biggest clones make up roughly a fifth. V lost 1 base and J lost 1, with 12 bases in between. CDR1 is SGHTA, CDR2 FQGNSA, per germline. The CDR3 is made up of 16 amino acids. The rearrangement links TRBV7-2 to TRBJ2-3, with D perhaps matching TRBD1 (6 bases). The TCR originated in a man younger than 30 who had mild COVID-19 (a few samples of this study predate the infection). Cell type and time point are not known. Sequenced input: PBMCs or a T cell subset sorted from them (not recorded which). CDR3 DNA: TGTGCCAGCAGCTTAGTGGGGGCGGTAGGCACAGATACGCAGTATTTT. It yields the protein CASSLVGAVGTDTQYF. The full variable domain, completed using reference TRBV7-2 and TRBJ2-3, is GAGVSQSPSNKVTEKGKDVELRCDPISGHTALYWYRQSLGQGLEFLIYFQGNSAPDKSGLPSDRFSAERTGGSVSTLTIQRTQQEDSAVYLCASSLVGAVGTDTQYFGPGTRLTVL.